This TCR beta chain originates from a study of T cell responses to AZD1222 COVID-19 vaccine. CDR1 is KGHSH and CDR2 is LQKENI in the germline V gene. V lost 3 bases and J 4 bases, leaving 16 bases between the germline ends. This CDR3 is 16 amino acids long. The assay was immunoSEQ multiplex PCR, and TCRdb's table has in-frame clones only and misses some. The sample holds roughly 190,000 clones; 80% to 95% are singletons and the top ten take roughly 3.8%. For this clone: What it recognizes is unknown.

Findings of the study overall: Only five or six individuals given AZD1222 were seropositive at baseline. No day 14 peak samples; only post-peak repertoires were characterized.

The starting material was peripheral blood, obtained on day 0 of AZD1222 vaccination. The receptor comes from an adult in good health. The V and J genes are TRBV18 and TRBJ1-5; perhaps TRBD1 as D (6 bases). CDR3 sequence (DNA): TGTGCCAGCTCACCGTCCGCGGACAGACGAAATCAGCCCCAGCATTTT. This translates into CASSPSADRRNQPQHF.